Below, 22 T cell receptor beta chains from the same sample are listed, as sequenced in a study of blood T cell repertoires in COVID-19. TCRdb's copy holds only in-frame clones and misses some; the assay was immunoSEQ multiplex PCR. The repertoire holds approximately 250,000 clones, with 88% as singletons. The specimen sequenced was PBMCs or T cells enriched from blood (not recorded which). These TCRs come from a middle-aged woman with acute COVID-19.

The chain uses TRBV7-9 and TRBJ1-5; tentative D call: TRBD1 (5 bases). The germline V gene has CDR1 SEHNR and CDR2 FQNEAQ (reference sequence). Deletions cut 4 bases from V and 2 bases from J, with 6 bases between. The CDR3 consists of 13 residues. The CDR3 protein is CASSSGGNQPQHF. The CDR3, as DNA: TGTGCCAGCAGCTCGGGGGGCAATCAGCCCCAGCATTTT.

This rearrangement joins TRBV27 to TRBJ1-1; TRBD1 matches 7 bases. Germline loops: CDR1 MNHEY, CDR2 SMNVEV (reference sequence). V was pared by 4 bases and J by 4 bases, with 9 bases of the junction left unmatched. CDR3 size: 15 residues. The CDR3 region has the DNA TGTGCCAGCAGTTACCGGACCACAGGGGTCACTGAAGCTTTCTTT. Translation gives CASSYRTTGVTEAFF.

This chain uses TRBV19 with TRBJ2-5; D may be TRBD2 (6 bases). CDR3 size: 15 residues. The V gene's germline CDR1 is LNHDA and CDR2 SQIVND (reference sequence). V lost 3 bases, J lost 5 bases, and 16 bases lay in between. CDR3 in amino acids: CASSIGLSVVETQYF. CDR3 coding DNA: TGTGCCAGTAGTATTGGACTATCCGTGGTGGAGACCCAGTACTTC.

V usage is TRBV2 and J usage is TRBJ1-2; 11 positions match TRBD1. The CDR3 length is 13 residues. Germline V gene lookup returns CDR1 SNHLY and CDR2 FYNNEI. Trimming removed 8 bases from V and 6 bases from J; junction bases left unmatched: 5. As DNA, the CDR3 is TGTGCCAGCGCTAGGACAGGGGGCAATGGCTACACCTTC. It encodes CASARTGGNGYTF.

The rearrangement uses TRBV7-6 and TRBJ2-2, with 10 bases lining up with TRBD2. After removal of 7 bases from V and 6 bases from J, the junction contained 5 bases not matched to a gene. This CDR3 spans 14 amino acids. Germline V lookup: CDR1 SGHVS, CDR2 FNYEAQ. DNA for the CDR3: TGTGCCAGCACCATGACTAGCGGGTCCGGGGAGCTGTTTTTT. Translated: CASTMTSGSGELFF.

The J gene is TRBJ2-1, the V gene TRBV7-9; 12 nucleotides agree with TRBD1. Germline V gene lookup returns CDR1 SEHNR and CDR2 FQNEAQ (reference sequence). V lost 1 base to trimming and J lost 8 bases; unmatched junction nucleotides: 6. The CDR3 consists of 16 residues. The CDR3 sequence: CASSLVPGQGADEQFF. Written as DNA, the CDR3 is TGTGCCAGCAGCTTAGTACCGGGACAGGGGGCCGATGAGCAGTTCTTC.

CDR3 amino acids: CASSLGAGTYNEQFF. The CDR3 DNA sequence: TGTGCCAGCAGCTTAGGGGCGGGGACCTACAATGAGCAGTTCTTC. The genes are TRBV7-8 and TRBJ2-1; maybe TRBD2 (6 bases). The germline V gene has CDR1 SGHVS and CDR2 FQNEAQ. This CDR3 has 15 residues. V lost 1 base, J lost 2 bases, and 9 bases lay in between.

This chain uses TRBV30 with TRBJ2-1; 9 bases line up with TRBD1. This CDR3 has 15 amino acids. CDR1 is GTSNPN and CDR2 is SVGIG in the germline V gene (reference sequence). The junction had 8 bases not matched to a gene; V was cut back by 1 base and J by 7 bases. CDR3 protein: CAWSARDRVRNEQFF. The DNA for the CDR3 is TGTGCCTGGAGTGCCCGGGACAGGGTTAGAAATGAGCAGTTCTTC.

The chain combines TRBV18 with TRBJ2-7, with a weak D call TRBD1 (6 bases). V was shortened by 1 base and J by 3 bases, with 7 bases between the two germline ends. The CDR3 is made up of 13 amino acids. Per germline, CDR1 KGHSH and CDR2 LQKENI. The CDR3 nucleotides are TGTGCCAGCTCACCACAGGACAGCTACGAGCAGTACGTC. Protein sequence: CASSPQDSYEQYV.

This chain joins TRBV14 and TRBJ1-6; a possible D gene is TRBD1 (5 bases). Germline loops: CDR1 SGHDN, CDR2 FVKESK. V was trimmed by 1 base and J by 14 bases, leaving 18 bases between them. The CDR3 length is 15 residues. CDR3 bases: TGTGCCAGCAGCCAAGCGGGGGACTCGCGAGGTACCCTCCACTTT. It codes for CASSQAGDSRGTLHF.

The chain employs TRBV15 and TRBJ1-4; maybe TRBD1 (5 bases). Germline assignment: CDR1 LNHNV and CDR2 YYDKDF (reference sequence). V dropped 2 bases and J dropped 2 bases, with 15 bases sitting between them. The CDR3 runs to 17 residues. CDR3 nucleotide sequence: TGTGCCACCAGCAGAAAGAATCTAGGGGTGACTAATGAAAAACTGTTTTTT. Protein sequence: CATSRKNLGVTNEKLFF.

The V call is TRBV29-1, the J call TRBJ1-2; no clear D gene. Germline CDR1 reads SQVTM; CDR2 reads ANQGSEA. Trimming removed 5 bases from V and 7 bases from J, with 29 bases in between. The CDR3 consists of 17 residues. In DNA, the CDR3 is TGCAGCGTTCCCCTCAATAAGGTTTTATGGACTCCGGGTGGCTACACCTTC. Translation gives CSVPLNKVLWTPGGYTF.

The chain couples TRBV24-1 to TRBJ2-3; D may be TRBD1 (5 bases). Germline CDR1 KGHDR, CDR2 SFDVKD. The CDR3 has 13 residues. V was trimmed by 5 bases and J by 1 base, leaving 6 bases between them. CDR3 sequence (DNA): TGTGCCACCAGTGTAGGGGGCACAGATACGCAGTATTTT. Translating it yields CATSVGGTDTQYF.

This chain connects TRBV14 to TRBJ1-6; unclear D gene. The length of the CDR3 is 14 residues. V lost 1 base and J 10 bases, leaving 11 bases between the germline ends. Per the germline V gene, CDR1 is SGHDN and CDR2 is FVKESK. In DNA, the CDR3 is TGTGCCAGCAGCCAAGGGCGGGGTGGGTCACCCCTCCACTTT. Translated, it gives CASSQGRGGSPLHF.

The chain is built from TRBV5-1 and TRBJ1-1; D might be TRBD1 (5 bases). The CDR3 runs to 13 residues. Germline assignment: CDR1 SGHRS and CDR2 YFSETQ. V lost 1 base, J lost 5 bases, and 9 bases lay in between. The CDR3 reads CASSLRGGTEAFF. As DNA, the CDR3 is TGCGCCAGCAGCTTGAGGGGCGGAACTGAAGCTTTCTTT. Full variable domain (rest looked up from reference TRBV5-1 and TRBJ1-1): KAGVTQTPRYLIKTRGQQVTLSCSPISGHRSVSWYQQTPGQGLQFLFEYFSETQRNKGNFPGRFSGRQFSNSRSEMNVSTLELGDSALYLCASSLRGGTEAFFGQGTRLTVV.

This chain uses TRBV27 with TRBJ1-1, with 8 bases fitting TRBD1. The junction had 7 bases not matched to a gene; V was cut back by 6 bases and J by 1 base. The CDR3 covers 15 residues. Germline CDR1 MNHEY, CDR2 SMNVEV (reference sequence). Here the CDR3 DNA reads TGTGCCAGCAGGACAGGGGCGACGGGGAACACTGAAGCTTTCTTT. This translates into CASRTGATGNTEAFF.

The chain is built from TRBV28 and TRBJ2-1, with D perhaps TRBD1 (5 bases). CDR1 is MDHEN, CDR2 SYDVKM, per germline. Trimming left V 5 bases short and J 7 bases short, with 12 bases between. The CDR3 totals 13 residues. The CDR3 sequence is CASSGGAPNEQFF. CDR3 bases: TGTGCCAGCAGTGGTGGGGCTCCAAATGAGCAGTTCTTC.

The chain links TRBV11-3 to TRBJ2-7; the match to TRBD2 covers 7 bases. V gave up 6 bases and J gave up 1 base; unmatched junction bases: 3. Germline CDR1 is SGHNT and CDR2 is YENEEA. The CDR3 length is 13 residues. The CDR3 is CASRGTMSYEQYV. In nucleotides, the CDR3 is TGTGCCAGCAGGGGGACTATGTCCTACGAGCAGTACGTC.

V is TRBV29-1 and J is TRBJ1-2, with no clear D. Germline CDR1 is SQVTM and CDR2 is ANQGSEA. The CDR3 sequence is 12 residues long. CDR3 sequence: CIAGDPSYGYTF. The CDR3 DNA reads as TGCATCGCCGGGGATCCCTCCTATGGCTACACCTTC. Combining the CDR3 with reference TRBV29-1 and TRBJ1-2 gives the whole variable domain SAVISQKPSRDICQRGTSLTIQCQVDSQVTMMFWYRQQPGQSLTLIATANQGSEATYESGFVIDKFPISRPNLTFSTLTVSNMSPEDSSIYLCIAGDPSYGYTFGSGTRLTVV.

The gene calls are TRBV27 and TRBJ2-7, with 7 positions matching TRBD2. V was clipped by 2 bases and J by 1 base; unmatched bases: 8. The CDR3 sequence is 16 residues long. Germline CDR1 reads MNHEY; CDR2 reads SMNVEV (reference sequence). The CDR3 DNA follows: TGTGCCAGCAGTTTACAGCTAGCGGTAACGTCCTACGAGCAGTACGTC. This codes for CASSLQLAVTSYEQYV.

This chain links TRBV3-1 (or the pseudogene TRBV3-2) with TRBJ2-1, with 7 bases fitting TRBD2. This CDR3 contains 14 residues. The V segment lost 4 bases and the J segment 4 bases; nucleotides outside the gene matches: 4. Germline assignment: CDR1 LGHDT and CDR2 YNNKEL (reference sequence). CDR3 protein: CASSRREFYNEQFF. The CDR3 nucleotides are TGTGCCAGCAGCCGGCGGGAGTTTTACAATGAGCAGTTCTTC.

The V call is TRBV9, the J call TRBJ1-1; D is perhaps TRBD1 (6 bases). Trimming stripped 5 bases from V and 2 bases from J, with 19 bases between. The CDR3 loop spans 16 amino acids. Germline CDR1 is SGDLS and CDR2 is YYNGEE. Here the CDR3 reads CASRPGANRDNTEAFF. DNA for the CDR3: TGTGCCAGCAGACCAGGGGCGAACAGGGATAACACTGAAGCTTTCTTT. The full variable domain, in which reference TRBV9 and TRBJ1-1 provide the parts outside the CDR3, is DSGVTQTPKHLITATGQRVTLRCSPRSGDLSVYWYQQSLDQGLQFLIQYYNGEERAKGNILERFSAQQFPDLHSELNLSSLELGDSALYFCASRPGANRDNTEAFFGQGTRLTVV.